This T cell receptor beta chain came from a study of T cell changes during pregnancy in multiple sclerosis. Libraries were prepared by immunoSEQ multiplex PCR; TCRdb keeps only in-frame clonotypes and omits some of them. The table shows 85,000 to 100,000 clones, with approximately 92% occurring only once. The germline CDR1 and CDR2 sequences are SGHDN and FVKESK. J gave up 5 bases and V 2 bases, and 13 bases lay outside the gene matches. The CDR3 runs to 18 residues. The genes are TRBV14 and TRBJ2-2; TRBD2 matches at 8 bases. Sequenced material: peripheral blood, taken in the first trimester of pregnancy. This TCR was recovered from a female donor with multiple sclerosis, enrolled in a pregnancy study. CDR3 sequence reads: CASSQRLQRELETGELFF. The CDR3 coding sequence is TGTGCCAGCAGCCAACGGCTTCAGCGGGAGTTAGAAACCGGGGAGCTGTTTTTT.